This T cell receptor beta chain was profiled in a study of OX40 agonist ivuxolimab in advanced cancers. Whole-study context: Partial responses were seen in three patients, one with hepatocellular carcinoma and two with cutaneous melanoma.

Notes on the study in general: Doses of 0.1 to 3.0 mg/kg were accompanied by clonal expansion of CD4+ and CD8+ blood T cells by week 6.

Concerning this clone itself: Antigen specificity is unknown. Germline is not matched at one junction end, which may reflect a read error.

The repertoire was sequenced with immunoSEQ multiplex PCR; TCRdb's copy has only in-frame clones and lacks some. The table shows around 57,000 clones, with about 92% occurring only once. This receptor was taken from an adult with an advanced solid tumor such as melanoma, head and neck, liver or kidney cancer. The sequences come from CD4+ or CD8+ T cells sorted from blood, collected in a trial of the OX40 agonist ivuxolimab.

The CDR3 loop reads CFGGYGNQPQHF. The CDR3 nucleotides read TGCTTCGGTGGGTATGGCAATCAGCCCCAGCATTTT. The chain recombines TRBV19 with TRBJ1-5; D not certain. This CDR3 is 12 amino acids long. Germline CDR1 is LNHDA and CDR2 is SQIVND (reference sequence). The entire variable domain, with the rest obtained from reference TRBV19 and TRBJ1-5, is as follows: DGGITQSPKYLFRKEGQNVTLSCEQNLNHDAMYWYRQDPGQGLRLIYYSQIVNDFQKGDIAEGYSVSREKKESFPLTVTSAQKNPTAFYLCFGGYGNQPQHFGDGTRLSIL.